Given below is one T cell receptor (beta chain) in context. Its specificity is unknown. The CDR3 extends over 14 amino acids. Germline CDR1 KGHSH, CDR2 LQKENI. V was clipped by 3 bases and J by 7 bases; unmatched bases: 4. Sequencing was performed with immunoSEQ multiplex PCR; in TCRdb, only in-frame clones are kept and a portion is missing. The sample has roughly 73,000 clones; around 88% are singletons. The entry originates in a study of OX40 agonist ivuxolimab in advanced cancers. For the study at large: Patients undergoing dose escalation presented with hepatocellular carcinoma, melanoma, renal cell or head and neck cancer.

Study-wide findings and caveats: The investigators did not determine what antigen specificity the expanded peripheral T cells had. Some nonresponders likewise displayed low normalized T-cell clonal expansion.

The sample consisted of CD4+ or CD8+ T cells sorted from blood, taken in a trial of the OX40 agonist ivuxolimab. This clonotype was obtained from an adult with an advanced solid tumor such as melanoma, head and neck, liver or kidney cancer. The rearrangement uses TRBV18 and TRBJ2-7; TRBD1 matches at 12 bases. In nucleotides, the CDR3 is TGTGCCAGCTCACCGGGACAGGGGGCAGAAGAGCAGTACTTC. Its translation: CASSPGQGAEEQYF. The full variable domain, rest sourced from reference TRBV18 and TRBJ2-7, is NAGVMQNPRHLVRRRGQEARLRCSPMKGHSHVYWYRQLPEEGLKFMVYLQKENIIDESGMPKERFSAEFPKEGPSILRIQQVVRGDSAAYFCASSPGQGAEEQYFGPGTRLTVT.